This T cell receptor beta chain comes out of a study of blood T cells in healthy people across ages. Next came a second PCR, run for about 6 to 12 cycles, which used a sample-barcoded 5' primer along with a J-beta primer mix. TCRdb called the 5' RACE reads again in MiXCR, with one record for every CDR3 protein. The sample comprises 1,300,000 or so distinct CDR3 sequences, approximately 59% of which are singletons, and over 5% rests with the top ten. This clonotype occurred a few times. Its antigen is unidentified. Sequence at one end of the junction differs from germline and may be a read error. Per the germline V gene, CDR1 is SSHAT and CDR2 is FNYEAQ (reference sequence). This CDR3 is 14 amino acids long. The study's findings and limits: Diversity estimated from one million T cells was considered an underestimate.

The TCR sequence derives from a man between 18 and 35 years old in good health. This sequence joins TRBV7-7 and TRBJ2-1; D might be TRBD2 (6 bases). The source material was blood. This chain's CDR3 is CASSLTGVVNEQFF. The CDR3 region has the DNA TGTGCTAGCAGCTTAACGGGAGTCGTCAATGAGCAGTTCTTC.